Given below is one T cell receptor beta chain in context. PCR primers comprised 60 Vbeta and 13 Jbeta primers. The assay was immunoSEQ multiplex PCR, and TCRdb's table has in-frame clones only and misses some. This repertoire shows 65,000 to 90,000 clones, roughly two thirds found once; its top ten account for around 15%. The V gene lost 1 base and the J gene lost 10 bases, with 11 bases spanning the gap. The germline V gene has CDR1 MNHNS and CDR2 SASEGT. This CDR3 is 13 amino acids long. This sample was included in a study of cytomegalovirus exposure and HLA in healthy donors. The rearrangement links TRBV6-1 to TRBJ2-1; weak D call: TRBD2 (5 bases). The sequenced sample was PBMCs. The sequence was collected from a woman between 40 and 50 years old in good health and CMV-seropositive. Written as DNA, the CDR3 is TGTGCCAGCAGTGAAGGAGGGTTGCAGGAGCAGTTCTTC. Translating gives CASSEGGLQEQFF.